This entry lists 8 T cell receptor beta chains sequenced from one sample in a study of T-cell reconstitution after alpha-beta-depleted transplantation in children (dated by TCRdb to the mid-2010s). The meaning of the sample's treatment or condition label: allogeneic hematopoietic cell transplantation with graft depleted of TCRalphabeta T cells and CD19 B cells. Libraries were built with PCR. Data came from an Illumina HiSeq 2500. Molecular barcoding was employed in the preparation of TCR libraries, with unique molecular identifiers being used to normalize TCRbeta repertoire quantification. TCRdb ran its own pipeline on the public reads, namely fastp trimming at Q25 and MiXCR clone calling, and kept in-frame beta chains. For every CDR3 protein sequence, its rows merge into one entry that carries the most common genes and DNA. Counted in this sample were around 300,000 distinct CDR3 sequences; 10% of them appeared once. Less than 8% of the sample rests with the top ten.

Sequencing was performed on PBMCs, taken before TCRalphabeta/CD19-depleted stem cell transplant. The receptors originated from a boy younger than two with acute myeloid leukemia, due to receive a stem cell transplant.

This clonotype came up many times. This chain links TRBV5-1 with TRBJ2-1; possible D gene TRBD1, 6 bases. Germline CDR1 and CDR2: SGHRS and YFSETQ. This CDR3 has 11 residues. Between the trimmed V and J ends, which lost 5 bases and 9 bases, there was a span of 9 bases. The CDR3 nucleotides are TGCGCCAGCAGAGGGGGAAGTGAGCAGTTCTTC. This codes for CASRGGSEQFF.

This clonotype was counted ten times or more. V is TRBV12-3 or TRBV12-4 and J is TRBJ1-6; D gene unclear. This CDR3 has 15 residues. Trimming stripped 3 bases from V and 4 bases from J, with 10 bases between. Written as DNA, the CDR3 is TGTGCCAGCAGTTTCGGACGGAGTTATAATTCACCCCTCCACTTT. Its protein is CASSFGRSYNSPLHF.

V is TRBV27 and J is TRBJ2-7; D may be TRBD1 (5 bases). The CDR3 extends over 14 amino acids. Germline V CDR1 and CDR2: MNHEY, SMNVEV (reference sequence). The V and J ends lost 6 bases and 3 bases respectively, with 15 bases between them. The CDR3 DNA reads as TGTGCCAGCAGCCCGCAAAGACAGAACTACGAGCAGTACTTC. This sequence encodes CASSPQRQNYEQYF.

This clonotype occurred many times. The CDR3 DNA reads as TGTGCCAGCAGTATGATTCTCCGGGACTACCTCACTGAAGCTTTCTTT. Residues: CASSMILRDYLTEAFF. V is TRBV12-3 or TRBV12-4 and J is TRBJ1-1; weak D call: TRBD1 (5 bases). Trimming shortened V by 5 bases and J by 4 bases, and 20 bases separated the two germline ends. The CDR3 runs to 16 residues.

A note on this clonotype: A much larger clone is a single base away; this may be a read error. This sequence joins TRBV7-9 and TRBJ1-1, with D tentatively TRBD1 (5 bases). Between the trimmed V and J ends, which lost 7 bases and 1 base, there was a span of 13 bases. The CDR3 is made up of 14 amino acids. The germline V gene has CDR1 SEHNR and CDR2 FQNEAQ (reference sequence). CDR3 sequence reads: CASKSDIPNTEAFF. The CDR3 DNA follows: TGTGCCAGCAAGTCGGACATCCCGAACACTGAAGCTTTCTTT.

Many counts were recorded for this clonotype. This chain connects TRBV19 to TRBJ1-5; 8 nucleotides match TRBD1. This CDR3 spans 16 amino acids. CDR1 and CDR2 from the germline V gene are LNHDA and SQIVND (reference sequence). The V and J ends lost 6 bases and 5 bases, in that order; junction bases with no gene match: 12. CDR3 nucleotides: TGTGCCAGTAGCGGACCTTACAGGGGGTGGGATCAGCCCCAGCATTTT. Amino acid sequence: CASSGPYRGWDQPQHF. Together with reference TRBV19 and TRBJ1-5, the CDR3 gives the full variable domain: DGGITQSPKYLFRKEGQNVTLSCEQNLNHDAMYWYRQDPGQGLRLIYYSQIVNDFQKGDIAEGYSVSREKKESFPLTVTSAQKNPTAFYLCASSGPYRGWDQPQHFGDGTRLSIL.

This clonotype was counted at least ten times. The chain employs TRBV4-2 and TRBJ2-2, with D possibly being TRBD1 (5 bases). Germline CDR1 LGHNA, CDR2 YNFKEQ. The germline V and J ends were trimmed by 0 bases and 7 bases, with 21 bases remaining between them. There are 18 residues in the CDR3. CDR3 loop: CASSQDSTGWGVSGELFF. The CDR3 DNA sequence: TGTGCCAGCAGCCAAGATTCCACGGGCTGGGGCGTCAGCGGGGAGCTGTTTTTT.

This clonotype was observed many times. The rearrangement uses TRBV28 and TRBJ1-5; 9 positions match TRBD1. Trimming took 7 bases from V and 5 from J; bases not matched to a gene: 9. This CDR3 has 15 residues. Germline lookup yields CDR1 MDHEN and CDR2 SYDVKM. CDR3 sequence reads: CASTTWTGEDQPQHF. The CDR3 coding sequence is TGTGCCAGCACCACTTGGACAGGGGAGGATCAGCCCCAGCATTTT.